These 32 T cell receptor beta chains were all obtained from the same sample, sequenced in a study of CD8 T cells in ankylosing spondylitis. In TCRdb, the 5' RACE reads were re-called with MiXCR into one record per CDR3 protein. The sample has approximately 88,000 distinct CDR3 sequences, roughly 8.8% seen once. The source material was blood, either unsorted or a sorted T cell fraction (not recorded which). The receptors were gathered from a male donor with ankylosing spondylitis or in good health (not recorded which).

This clonotype showed up many times. The V gene is TRBV7-6, the J gene TRBJ2-1, with a tentative D call TRBD2 (6 bases). The ends were cut back, 1 base at V and 7 bases at J, with 11 bases in the middle. The CDR3 length is 14 residues. Per germline, CDR1 SGHVS and CDR2 FNYEAQ. For the CDR3, the DNA is TGTGCCAGCAGCTTAGGGGGAGGAGGGAATGAGCAGTTCTTC. This codes for CASSLGGGGNEQFF.

This clonotype was picked up many times. This chain connects TRBV24-1 to TRBJ2-4; no reliable D call. The CDR3 has 14 amino acids. Trimming left V 3 bases short and J 1 base short, with 6 bases between. Per germline, CDR1 KGHDR and CDR2 SFDVKD. The CDR3 DNA follows: TGTGCCACCAGTGATGGGGTCGCCAAAAACATTCAGTACTTC. Translating it yields CATSDGVAKNIQYF.

The table lists this clonotype with a few counts. CDR3 in DNA: TGTGCCAGCAGCGGCGGGGGGGGTGAAACTGAAGCTTTCTTT. It translates to CASSGGGGETEAFF. This rearrangement joins TRBV7-9 to TRBJ1-1; D is perhaps TRBD1 (5 bases). The CDR3 is made up of 14 amino acids. Trimming removed 5 bases at V and 5 bases at J, with 15 bases between. Germline-derived CDR1 and CDR2 are SEHNR and FQNEAQ (reference sequence).

This clonotype was recorded many times. The CDR3 nucleotides read TGTGCCAGCAGTAAACCAGGGGAAGAGACCCAGTACTTC. This codes for CASSKPGEETQYF. This chain links TRBV12-3 or TRBV12-4 with TRBJ2-5; D is possibly TRBD1 (6 bases). The germline V and J ends were trimmed by 5 bases and 3 bases, with 10 bases remaining between them. The CDR3 sequence is 13 residues long.

This clonotype counts as medium-sized (0.01 to 0.1%). The rearrangement uses TRBV27 and TRBJ2-6; maybe TRBD2 (5 bases). The germline V gene encodes CDR1 MNHEY and CDR2 SMNVEV (reference sequence). The CDR3 has 15 amino acids. V was shortened by 3 bases and J by 2 bases, with 8 bases between the two germline ends. CDR3 in DNA: TGTGCCAGCAGTTTGTTCGGGGCTGGGGCCAACGTCCTGACTTTC. Translating gives CASSLFGAGANVLTF.

The table lists this clonotype with a few counts. This chain links TRBV7-9 with TRBJ2-5, with TRBD1 matching over 11 bases. The CDR3 covers 17 residues. Unmatched junction bases numbered 12, after V lost 7 bases and J lost 2 bases. From germline, CDR1 is SEHNR and CDR2 FQNEAQ (reference sequence). In DNA form, the CDR3 reads TGTGCCAGCACCCCGCGCAGGACAGGGGGCTCTCAAGAGACCCAGTACTTC. It codes for CASTPRRTGGSQETQYF.

This clonotype was observed at least ten times. The genes are TRBV6-5 and TRBJ2-1; 7 nucleotides line up with TRBD2. Germline CDR1 and CDR2: MNHEY and SVGAGI. Trimming at V came to 2 bases and at J to 5 bases, leaving 6 bases not matched to a gene. CDR3 length equals 15 residues. The CDR3 nucleotides read TGTGCCAGCAGTTACGCCGGGACTAATCACAATGAGCAGTTCTTC. Translation gives CASSYAGTNHNEQFF.

The sample holds many counts of this clonotype. The chain uses TRBV12-3 or TRBV12-4 and TRBJ2-7; 10 positions match TRBD1. The CDR3 extends over 14 amino acids. Germline trimming cut 5 bases from V and 7 bases from J; bases unmatched to any gene: 8. This chain's CDR3 is CASSPGTGVTEQYF. For the CDR3, the DNA is TGTGCCAGCAGTCCCGGGACAGGGGTGACGGAGCAGTACTTC.

This clonotype was seen ten or more times. The chain recombines TRBV5-1 with TRBJ2-5, with D tentatively TRBD2 (6 bases). V was clipped by 0 bases and J by 4 bases, with 16 bases between them. CDR1 and CDR2 (germline): SGHRS, YFSETQ. This CDR3 has 16 residues. The DNA for the CDR3 is TGCGCCAGCAGCTTGGGGTCTACGGGAGATGGAGAGACCCAGTACTTC. Amino acid sequence: CASSLGSTGDGETQYF. Complete variable domain (other parts from reference TRBV5-1 and TRBJ2-5): KAGVTQTPRYLIKTRGQQVTLSCSPISGHRSVSWYQQTPGQGLQFLFEYFSETQRNKGNFPGRFSGRQFSNSRSEMNVSTLELGDSALYLCASSLGSTGDGETQYFGPGTRLLVL.

The chain uses TRBV5-5 and TRBJ2-5; a weak D match, TRBD2 (7 bases). Germline V gene lookup returns CDR1 SGHKS and CDR2 YYEKEE (reference sequence). Trimming stripped 5 bases from V and 5 bases from J, with 10 bases between. This CDR3 is built from 12 residues. For the CDR3, the DNA is TGTGCCAGCAGTGAGGGGGGGGAGACCCAGTACTTC. Protein: CASSEGGETQYF.

This chain joins TRBV29-1 and TRBJ2-5; maybe TRBD2 (6 bases). The CDR3 length is 16 residues. V lost 4 bases and J lost 1, with 19 bases in between. Germline values: CDR1 SQVTM, CDR2 ANQGSEA. CDR3 protein: CSVVPTGVAAQETQYF. CDR3 DNA: TGCAGCGTTGTCCCTACTGGGGTAGCGGCCCAAGAGACCCAGTACTTC.

This clonotype was seen a few times. The chain couples TRBV12-3 or TRBV12-4 to TRBJ2-7; possible D gene TRBD2, 6 bases. CDR3 length equals 16 residues. V shed 4 bases and J shed 4 bases, with 20 bases lying between them. CDR3 nucleotide sequence: TGTGCCAGCAGTTCAGTCAGGGACTTACAGAGGTACGAGCAGTACTTC. Translation gives CASSSVRDLQRYEQYF.

This clonotype was counted many times. The chain combines TRBV12-3 or TRBV12-4 with TRBJ1-2; D is unclear. Trimming shortened V by 6 bases and J by 8 bases, and 16 bases separated the two germline ends. This CDR3 region has 13 residues. The CDR3 DNA is TGTGCCAGCAGACTCTCGACATTAGGAGGCTACACCTTC. This gives the protein CASRLSTLGGYTF.

The chain joins TRBV7-9 to TRBJ2-1; 10 bases line up with TRBD2. The CDR3 sequence is 17 residues long. V lost 3 bases and J lost 8; bases outside the gene matches: 13. Germline values: CDR1 SEHNR, CDR2 FQNEAQ (reference sequence). The CDR3 nucleotides read TGTGCCAGCAGCTTCGCTGCCTGGACTAGCGGAGGGGATGAGCAGTTCTTC. It translates to CASSFAAWTSGGDEQFF.

Ten or more counts support this clonotype. The rearrangement joins TRBV12-3 or TRBV12-4 to TRBJ1-4; D gene uncertain. The CDR3 is 14 amino acids. V shed 5 bases and J shed 3 bases, with 10 bases lying between them. The CDR3 loop reads CASSLDRPNEKLFF. CDR3 bases: TGTGCCAGCAGTCTGGACCGGCCTAATGAAAAACTGTTTTTT.

In its sample, this clonotype was seen many times. The rearrangement links TRBV5-1 to TRBJ2-7, with D perhaps matching TRBD2 (6 bases). V was cut by 3 bases and J by 6 bases, with 10 bases left in between. Germline loops: CDR1 SGHRS, CDR2 YFSETQ. This CDR3 spans 12 amino acids. The CDR3 nucleotides are TGCGCCAGCAGCTCATCCGGGGGCGAGCAGTACTTC. Translated, it gives CASSSSGGEQYF.

The chain employs TRBV28 and TRBJ2-5; D is unclear. V gave up 2 bases and J gave up 5 bases, with 12 bases separating them. The CDR3 runs to 14 residues. The germline V gene encodes CDR1 MDHEN and CDR2 SYDVKM. The CDR3 nucleotides are TGTGCCAGCAGTTTAAGCCCCCGGCGGGAGACCCAGTACTTC. Protein: CASSLSPRRETQYF.

The rearrangement uses TRBV7-9 and TRBJ1-5; D unresolved. Per germline, CDR1 SEHNR and CDR2 FQNEAQ (reference sequence). The CDR3 totals 12 residues. The V gene lost 6 bases and the J gene lost 5 bases, with 8 bases spanning the gap. For the CDR3, the DNA is TGTGCCAGCAGAACAGACGATCAGCCCCAGCATTTT. Translated, it gives CASRTDDQPQHF.

The V and J genes are TRBV7-9 and TRBJ2-7; perhaps TRBD1 as D (7 bases). CDR3 size: 13 residues. Trimming pared 1 base from V and 9 bases from J, leaving 13 bases between. CDR1 is SEHNR and CDR2 is FQNEAQ in the germline V gene (reference sequence). CDR3 bases: TGTGCCAGCAGCTTAGGTTCAGGGGGGCCGCAGTACTTC. Its protein product is CASSLGSGGPQYF. Supplemented by reference TRBV7-9 and TRBJ2-7, the full variable domain reads DTGVSQNPRHKITKRGQNVTFRCDPISEHNRLYWYRQTLGQGPEFLTYFQNEAQLEKSRLLSDRFSAERPKGSFSTLEIQRTEQGDSAMYLCASSLGSGGPQYFGPGTRLTVT.

This clonotype was detected ten times or more. The CDR3 is CASSFTPGREQYF. The DNA of the CDR3 is TGCGCCAGCAGCTTTACGCCAGGGCGGGAGCAGTACTTC. The rearrangement links TRBV5-1 to TRBJ2-7, with TRBD1 as a possible D gene (5 bases). The CDR3 loop spans 13 amino acids. V was pared by 2 bases and J by 7 bases, with 13 bases between. Germline values: CDR1 SGHRS, CDR2 YFSETQ.

This clonotype has just a few counts. J is TRBJ2-3 and V is TRBV7-2; TRBD2 is a possible D gene (6 bases). The CDR3 extends over 16 amino acids. Deletions cut 1 base from V and 0 bases from J, with 11 bases between. CDR1 is SGHTA and CDR2 is FQGNSA in the germline V gene. The DNA of the CDR3 is TGTGCCAGCAGCTTAGAGAGGAGGGTCAGCACAGATACGCAGTATTTT. Its translation: CASSLERRVSTDTQYF.

The genes are TRBV30 and TRBJ2-7; D is undetermined. Trimming removed 0 bases at V and 5 bases at J, with 5 bases between. The CDR3 runs 11 residues. Germline V gene sequence: CDR1 GTSNPN, CDR2 SVGIG (reference sequence). The CDR3 spells CAWSVDHEQYF. CDR3 bases: TGTGCCTGGAGTGTAGATCACGAGCAGTACTTC.

CDR3 region: CASSFPAVWGSAGANVLTF. The CDR3 region has the DNA TGTGCCAGCAGTTTCCCGGCGGTGTGGGGTTCGGCTGGGGCCAACGTCCTGACTTTC. The chain couples TRBV12-3 or TRBV12-4 to TRBJ2-6; no firm D call. V was clipped by 3 bases and J by 2 bases, with 20 bases between them. The CDR3 has 19 amino acids.

This clonotype was recorded at least ten times. J is TRBJ2-2 and V is TRBV6-1; TRBD2 matches at 8 bases. After removal of 5 bases from V and 9 bases from J, the junction contained 14 bases not matched to a gene. The CDR3 length is 16 residues. Germline CDR1 reads MNHNS; CDR2 reads SASEGT. CDR3 in amino acids: CASSPQLVAGPRELFF. The CDR3 DNA reads TGTGCCAGCAGTCCCCAGTTAGTAGCGGGGCCCAGGGAGCTGTTTTTT.

This clonotype was found a few times. This chain uses TRBV5-1 with TRBJ1-1; D gene ambiguous. This CDR3 comprises 14 residues. Trimming took 0 bases from V and 0 from J, leaving 6 bases between them. Germline CDR1 is SGHRS and CDR2 is YFSETQ. The CDR3 DNA reads TGCGCCAGCAGCTTGGGCCCAATGAACACTGAAGCTTTCTTT. This codes for CASSLGPMNTEAFF.

This clonotype was observed many times. This chain connects TRBV15 to TRBJ1-6; D unclear. CDR3 length: 16 amino acids. CDR1 is LNHNV and CDR2 is YYDKDF in the germline V gene (reference sequence). V was trimmed by 0 bases and J by 5 bases, leaving 11 bases between them. In DNA, the CDR3 is TGTGCCACCAGCAGAGATAGGCACAGAAATAATTCACCCCTCCACTTT. Amino acid sequence: CATSRDRHRNNSPLHF.

The rearrangement links TRBV6-1 to TRBJ2-3; the D gene could be TRBD1 or TRBD2 (5 bases each). The V gene's germline CDR1 is MNHNS and CDR2 SASEGT. This CDR3 is 13 amino acids long. Trimming pared 6 bases from V and 1 base from J, leaving 8 bases between. CDR3 residues: CASSRDGTDTQYF. The CDR3 region has the DNA TGTGCCAGCAGCCGGGACGGCACAGATACGCAGTATTTT.

At least ten counts were recorded for this clonotype. The conserved final phenylalanine or tryptophan is absent from the CDR3, which likely points to a read error. It is unclear where the CDR3 begins or ends on the DNA, so no DNA is shown, and the CDR3 is as TCRdb lists it. CDR3 protein: CATSDWSGTGSI. The J gene is TRBJ2-1, the V gene TRBV24-1; the table's D call, TRBD1, has no DNA check behind it. Germline V gene data show CDR1 as KGHDR and CDR2 as SFDVKD. The CDR3 is made up of 12 amino acids, end residues included.

This rearrangement joins TRBV7-9 to TRBJ2-2; perhaps TRBD1 as D (6 bases). Germline V CDR1 and CDR2: SEHNR, FQNEAQ (reference sequence). The V gene lost 10 bases and the J gene lost 0 bases, with 12 bases spanning the gap. The CDR3 is 14 amino acids. The CDR3 DNA follows: TGTGCCATCTCGGACAGACCGAACACCGGGGAGCTGTTTTTT. As protein: CAISDRPNTGELFF.

This clonotype was found a few times. This chain uses TRBV20-1 with TRBJ1-5, with no clear D. The V end lost 4 bases, the J end lost 6 bases, and 10 bases lay between the germline ends. The CDR3 contains 12 residues. Germline V gene data show CDR1 as DFQATT and CDR2 as SNEGSKA (reference sequence). In nucleotides, the CDR3 is TGCAGTGCTAACGGCGCGAGTCAGCCCCAGCATTTT. Translated: CSANGASQPQHF.

This clonotype was counted ten times or more. The chain combines TRBV7-4 with TRBJ2-7, with D possibly matching TRBD2 (5 bases). Trimming took off 3 bases at V and 4 bases at J, with 13 bases between the two ends. The CDR3 runs 14 residues. Germline CDR1 reads SGHVT; CDR2 reads SQSDAQ. The CDR3 is CASSFRRALYEQYF. CDR3 nucleotides: TGTGCCAGCAGCTTCAGGCGGGCACTTTACGAGCAGTACTTC.

In this sample, this clonotype turned up many times. V is TRBV6-2 or TRBV6-3 and J is TRBJ2-3, with TRBD2 identical over 7 bases. V dropped 4 bases and J dropped 7; count of bases not matched to a gene: 14. Germline V CDR1 and CDR2: MNHEY, SVGEGT. The CDR3 is 16 amino acids. The CDR3 DNA reads TGTGCCAGCAGTTCCGTCACTAGCGCCTCGCCGTATACGCAGTATTTT. It is translated as CASSSVTSASPYTQYF.